This T cell receptor beta chain was retrieved from a study of cytomegalovirus exposure and HLA in healthy donors. Study observations and caveats: The authors confirmed in vitro that a few CMV-associated chains were specific for CMV antigens. An analysis was carried out later, and it reportedly showed fewer N-insertions in an Asian-associated ancestry cluster than the 666-donor mean.

This CDR3 has 14 residues. The V gene end was trimmed by 6 bases and the J gene end by 5 bases; junction bases not matched to a gene: 8. Germline CDR1 is PRHDT and CDR2 is FYEKMQ (reference sequence). This clone showed up just once. What it binds is not known. PCR amplification relied on 60 Vbeta primers (plus 13 Jbeta primers). Sequencing used immunoSEQ multiplex PCR; TCRdb keeps in-frame clones, though not all of them. The sample has approximately 100,000 clones; 84% are singletons. J is TRBJ2-7 and V is TRBV13, with TRBD1 matching 9 bases. This receptor was identified in a woman aged 18-29 years in good health and CMV-seronegative. Sequenced sample: PBMCs. The CDR3 sequence is CASSQADRGHEQYF. DNA for the CDR3: TGTGCCAGCAGTCAAGCGGACAGGGGCCACGAGCAGTACTTC.